Presented here are 9 T cell receptor beta chains from one specimen sequenced in a study of T cell responses to AZD1222 COVID-19 vaccine. Assay used: immunoSEQ multiplex PCR; TCRdb lists only in-frame clones, some missing. The repertoire holds roughly 89,000 clones, roughly 90% seen once, with roughly 4.3% in the top ten. The specimen was peripheral blood, collected on day 0 of MenACWY control vaccination. Source of these receptors: an adult in good health.

The sample holds a few counts of this clone. The V and J genes are TRBV11-2 and TRBJ1-3; D uncertain. Germline V gene data show CDR1 as SGHAT and CDR2 as FQNNGV. The CDR3 sequence is 15 residues long. V shed 5 bases and J shed 3 bases, with 14 bases lying between them. The CDR3 nucleotides are TGTGCCAGCAGCCCCCGGTCGCGCATTGGAAACACCATATATTTT. Protein sequence: CASSPRSRIGNTIYF.

The chain couples TRBV27 to TRBJ1-2, with D maybe TRBD1 (6 bases). Germline-derived CDR1 and CDR2 are MNHEY and SMNVEV (reference sequence). This CDR3 region has 15 residues. The germline V and J ends were trimmed by 6 bases and 7 bases, with 21 bases remaining between them. Written as DNA, the CDR3 is TGTGCCAGCAGCCGTTCACCGGCAGGGGAGAGTGGCTACACCTTC. Translated: CASSRSPAGESGYTF.

The chain joins TRBV27 to TRBJ1-2; the D gene is possibly TRBD1 (5 bases). Germline V gene sequence: CDR1 MNHEY, CDR2 SMNVEV (reference sequence). The V gene lost 3 bases and the J gene lost 6 bases, with 17 bases spanning the gap. The CDR3 contains 15 residues. In DNA form, the CDR3 reads TGTGCCAGCAGTTTCTTCCGTGGGGGGGTGGATGGCTACACCTTC. This encodes CASSFFRGGVDGYTF.

The chain recombines TRBV19 with TRBJ1-2, with TRBD1 matching 7 bases. The V gene end was trimmed by 3 bases and the J gene end by 2 bases; junction bases not matched to a gene: 3. The CDR3 runs to 14 residues. Germline CDR1 and CDR2: LNHDA and SQIVND (reference sequence). CDR3 region: CASSILTGNYGYTF. CDR3 coding DNA: TGTGCCAGTAGTATCTTGACAGGGAACTATGGCTACACCTTC.

Concerning this clone: The junction departs from the called germline gene at one end, perhaps through a read error. The J gene is TRBJ2-1, the V gene TRBV9, with D hard to call. Germline assignment: CDR1 SGDLS and CDR2 YYNGEE. This CDR3 has 15 residues. CDR3 residues: CASSVGTASHNEQFF. Here the CDR3 DNA reads TGTGCCAGCAGCGTAGGGACGGCCTCCCACAATGAGCAGTTCTTC.

V usage is TRBV30 and J usage is TRBJ1-1; 7 nucleotides match TRBD1. V lost 0 bases to trimming and J lost 3 bases; unmatched junction nucleotides: 16. This CDR3 is 18 amino acids long. Germline assignment: CDR1 GTSNPN and CDR2 SVGIG (reference sequence). The CDR3 DNA reads TGTGCCTGGAGTGTACTTGGAGGGGGCGTGATGTTGGACACTGAAGCTTTCTTT. The encoded protein is CAWSVLGGGVMLDTEAFF.

V gene TRBV27 combines with J gene TRBJ2-7; 13 bases line up with TRBD2. Germline trimming cut 4 bases from V and 5 bases from J; bases unmatched to any gene: 8. CDR1 is MNHEY, CDR2 SMNVEV, per germline (reference sequence). The CDR3 has 16 amino acids. The chain's CDR3 is CASSSFTSGRANEQYF. The CDR3, as DNA: TGTGCCAGCAGTTCCTTTACTAGCGGGAGGGCCAACGAGCAGTACTTC.

This clone is a singleton in its sample. The chain uses TRBV15 and TRBJ2-3; unclear D gene. The V gene's germline CDR1 is LNHNV and CDR2 YYDKDF (reference sequence). CDR3 length: 15 residues. V was clipped by 0 bases and J by 7 bases, with 14 bases between them. The CDR3 is CATSRDRRPGNTQYF. Written as DNA, the CDR3 is TGTGCCACCAGCAGAGATCGGAGACCCGGCAATACGCAGTATTTT.

The V and J genes are TRBV24-1 and TRBJ2-7; no reliable D call. The CDR3 loop spans 16 amino acids. Germline V CDR1 and CDR2: KGHDR, SFDVKD. Between the trimmed V and J ends, which lost 2 bases and 7 bases, there was a span of 20 bases. In DNA, the CDR3 is TGTGCCACCAGTGATTCTCAATACACCCTGCTTTGGGAGCAGTACTTC. Translation: CATSDSQYTLLWEQYF.